Following are 17 T cell receptor beta chains from one sample sequenced in a study of blood T cells in healthy people across ages. With a J-beta primer mix and a sample-barcoded 5' primer, a second PCR ran about 7 to 12 cycles. TCRdb re-derived calls from the 5' RACE reads in MiXCR, one entry per CDR3 protein. The data hold approximately 1,700,000 distinct CDR3 sequences, with approximately 40% observed a single time. Sequencing was done on a sample of blood. The receptors were sampled from a human donor in good health.

The chain links TRBV10-3 to TRBJ1-2; 7 bases agree with TRBD1. With 7 bases clipped from V and 8 bases from J, the junction kept 13 bases outside the gene matches. This CDR3 has 14 amino acids. Germline V gene lookup returns CDR1 ENHRY and CDR2 SYGVKD. In DNA, the CDR3 is TGTGCCATCACCTCACCGGACAGGACGGGGGGCTACACCTTC. Encoded protein: CAITSPDRTGGYTF.

The chain is built from TRBV2 and TRBJ1-2; tentatively, D is TRBD1 (5 bases). The V end lost 6 bases, the J end lost 2 bases, and 13 bases lay between the germline ends. CDR3 size: 14 residues. Germline values: CDR1 SNHLY, CDR2 FYNNEI. Written as DNA, the CDR3 is TGTGCCAGCAGGAGACAGAGTCCAAACTATGGCTACACCTTC. Translating it yields CASRRQSPNYGYTF.

This clonotype was observed a few times. V and J are TRBV9 and TRBJ2-3; TRBD2 matches at 7 bases. The CDR3 consists of 15 residues. CDR1 is SGDLS and CDR2 is YYNGEE in the germline V gene. Losses at the gene ends were 5 bases for V and 2 bases for J; bases not matched to a gene: 8. This chain's CDR3 is CASSFGGDYTDTQYF. For the CDR3, the DNA is TGTGCCAGCAGTTTTGGGGGGGACTACACAGATACGCAGTATTTT.

The table lists this clonotype with a few counts. The gene calls are TRBV4-1 and TRBJ1-2; no clear D. The length of the CDR3 is 14 residues. The V end was cut by 0 bases, the J end by 4 bases, with 9 bases between. In germline, CDR1 is MGHRA, CDR2 YSYEKL. CDR3 residues: CASSQDGQIYGYTF. The CDR3 nucleotides are TGCGCCAGCAGCCAAGACGGGCAGATCTATGGCTACACCTTC.

V usage is TRBV5-1 and J usage is TRBJ2-2, with 8 bases identical to TRBD2. The V gene's germline CDR1 is SGHRS and CDR2 YFSETQ. CDR3 length: 15 amino acids. The trim removed 2 bases at V and 7 bases at J, leaving 7 bases unmatched. The CDR3 sequence: CASSFPSGYGGELFF. CDR3 sequence (DNA): TGCGCCAGCAGCTTTCCTAGCGGGTACGGCGGGGAGCTGTTTTTT.

The chain's CDR3 is CASSYSSPDREMYF. The DNA of the CDR3 is TGTGCCAGCAGTTACTCTTCCCCCGACAGGGAAATGTACTTC. The rearrangement joins TRBV6-5 to TRBJ2-7; 7 nucleotides align to TRBD1. The CDR3 totals 14 residues. CDR1 MNHEY and CDR2 SVGAGI come from the germline V gene. V lost 0 bases, J lost 12 bases, and 11 bases stayed unmatched.

This chain links TRBV6-5 with TRBJ1-1; 10 nucleotides match TRBD1. J lost 5 bases, V lost 0 bases, and 3 bases had no gene match. Germline CDR1 and CDR2: MNHEY and SVGAGI. The CDR3 has 15 amino acids. The CDR3 protein is CASSYSGQGCTEAFF. CDR3 DNA sequence: TGTGCCAGCAGTTACTCGGGACAGGGGTGTACTGAAGCTTTCTTT.

The chain has TRBV5-1 and TRBJ2-7; the D gene is possibly TRBD1 (6 bases). CDR3 length: 15 residues. Germline-derived CDR1 and CDR2 are SGHRS and YFSETQ. V was clipped by 1 base and J by 5 bases, with 16 bases between them. CDR3 protein: CASSLKEQGIDEQYF. The DNA of the CDR3 is TGCGCCAGCAGCTTGAAGGAACAGGGTATTGACGAGCAGTACTTC.

This clonotype turned up a few times. V is TRBV4-1 and J is TRBJ2-1; D remains unclear. Trimming shortened V by 1 base and J by 4 bases, and 8 bases separated the two germline ends. Germline V lookup: CDR1 MGHRA, CDR2 YSYEKL. The CDR3 is made up of 14 amino acids. The CDR3 reads CASSQGRLYNEQFF. In DNA, the CDR3 is TGCGCCAGCAGCCAAGGACGCCTTTACAATGAGCAGTTCTTC.

Turning to this clonotype: No conserved phenylalanine or tryptophan is present at the end of the CDR3, so a read error is the likely explanation. The chain recombines TRBV4-3 with TRBJ1-2, with D perhaps matching TRBD1 (6 bases). The germline V gene has CDR1 LGHNA and CDR2 YSLEER. V lost 3 bases to trimming and J lost 3 bases, with 17 bases between them. This CDR3 is 16 amino acids long. The CDR3 nucleotides read TGCGCCAGCAGCCACAGGGGCAGGCCCGGGGACTATGGCTACACCATC. Translating gives CASSHRGRPGDYGYTI.

The V gene is TRBV5-1, the J gene TRBJ1-4, with D possibly being TRBD1 (6 bases). Germline V gene lookup returns CDR1 SGHRS and CDR2 YFSETQ. The V end lost 3 bases, the J end lost 7 bases, and 16 bases lay between the germline ends. The CDR3 extends over 15 amino acids. In nucleotides, the CDR3 is TGCGCCAGCAGCTCTCGTTCGGGGGCAAGTGAAAAACTGTTTTTT. This encodes CASSSRSGASEKLFF.

The CDR3 DNA is TGTGCCAGCAGCCAAGATAAATCAGTTTACACCGGGGAGCTGTTTTTT. Translation gives CASSQDKSVYTGELFF. The gene calls are TRBV14 and TRBJ2-2; D not certain. Germline CDR1 and CDR2: SGHDN and FVKESK. This CDR3 is 16 amino acids long. Trimming shortened V by 0 bases and J by 3 bases, and 11 bases separated the two germline ends.

This clonotype was observed once. The V gene is TRBV6-2 or TRBV6-3, the J gene TRBJ2-7; D is perhaps TRBD2 (6 bases). V lost 5 bases and J lost 2, with 13 bases in between. CDR1 is MNHEY and CDR2 is SVGEGT in the germline V gene. CDR3 length: 14 amino acids. This CDR3 is CASSNPTGAYEQYF. CDR3 DNA sequence: TGTGCCAGCAGTAATCCAACGGGGGCCTACGAGCAGTACTTC.

This clonotype was observed a handful of times. The chain joins TRBV5-1 to TRBJ2-3, with TRBD1 matching over 9 bases. Trimming removed 0 bases from V and 2 bases from J; junction bases left unmatched: 7. There are 17 residues in the CDR3. Germline CDR1 reads SGHRS; CDR2 reads YFSETQ. The CDR3 DNA sequence: TGCGCCAGCAGCTTGGAGGGACAGGGAACCCTCACAGATACGCAGTATTTT. It codes for CASSLEGQGTLTDTQYF.

The V and J genes are TRBV12-3 or TRBV12-4 and TRBJ2-3; D ambiguous. V was pared by 3 bases and J by 2 bases, with 6 bases between. The CDR3 has 13 amino acids. This chain's CDR3 is CASSFTYTDTQYF. CDR3 coding DNA: TGTGCCAGCAGTTTTACCTACACAGATACGCAGTATTTT.

The V gene is TRBV5-1, the J gene TRBJ2-1; 11 bases line up with TRBD2. Trimming at V came to 0 bases and at J to 10 bases, leaving 12 bases not matched to a gene. Germline values: CDR1 SGHRS, CDR2 YFSETQ. CDR3 length: 17 residues. CDR3 amino acids: CASSLDPLAGGVDEQFF. CDR3 nucleotides: TGCGCCAGCAGCTTGGACCCCTTAGCGGGGGGGGTCGACGAGCAGTTCTTC.

This clonotype was counted a few times. The chain couples TRBV20-1 to TRBJ2-1, with 9 bases that match TRBD2. CDR1 and CDR2 (germline): DFQATT, SNEGSKA (reference sequence). The CDR3 runs 16 residues. V lost 0 bases, J lost 4 bases, and 7 bases stayed unmatched. The CDR3 protein is CSAREGPSGVYNEQFF. In nucleotides, the CDR3 is TGCAGTGCTAGAGAGGGGCCTAGCGGGGTGTACAATGAGCAGTTCTTC.